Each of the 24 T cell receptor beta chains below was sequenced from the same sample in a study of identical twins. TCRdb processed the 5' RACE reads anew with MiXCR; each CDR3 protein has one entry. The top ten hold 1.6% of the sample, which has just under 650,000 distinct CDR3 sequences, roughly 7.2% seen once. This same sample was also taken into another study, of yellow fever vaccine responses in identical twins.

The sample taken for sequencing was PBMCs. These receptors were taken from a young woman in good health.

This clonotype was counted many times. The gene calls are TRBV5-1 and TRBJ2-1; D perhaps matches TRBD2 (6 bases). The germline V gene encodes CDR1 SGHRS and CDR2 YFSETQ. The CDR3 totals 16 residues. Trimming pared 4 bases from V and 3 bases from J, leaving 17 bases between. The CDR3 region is CASSLTPVSGYNEQFF. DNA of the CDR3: TGCGCCAGCAGCCTAACCCCTGTTAGCGGCTACAATGAGCAGTTCTTC.

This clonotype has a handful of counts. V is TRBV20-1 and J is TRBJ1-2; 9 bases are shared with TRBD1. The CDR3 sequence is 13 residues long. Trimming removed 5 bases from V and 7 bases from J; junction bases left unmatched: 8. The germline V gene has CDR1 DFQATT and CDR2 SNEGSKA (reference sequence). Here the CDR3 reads CSARTGELGGYTF. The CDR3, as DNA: TGCAGTGCTCGGACAGGGGAGTTGGGTGGCTACACCTTC.

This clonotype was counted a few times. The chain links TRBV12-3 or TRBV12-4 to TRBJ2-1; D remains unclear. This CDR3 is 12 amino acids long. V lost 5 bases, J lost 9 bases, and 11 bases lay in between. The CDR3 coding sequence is TGTGCCAGCAGTCCCCCGGTTGGTGAGCAGTTCTTC. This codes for CASSPPVGEQFF.

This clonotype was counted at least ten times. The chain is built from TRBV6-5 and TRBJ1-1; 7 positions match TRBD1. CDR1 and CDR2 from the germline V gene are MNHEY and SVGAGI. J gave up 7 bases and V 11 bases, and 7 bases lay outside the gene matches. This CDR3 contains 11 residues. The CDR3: CASGQTFEAFF. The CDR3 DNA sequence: TGTGCCTCGGGACAGACCTTTGAAGCTTTCTTT.

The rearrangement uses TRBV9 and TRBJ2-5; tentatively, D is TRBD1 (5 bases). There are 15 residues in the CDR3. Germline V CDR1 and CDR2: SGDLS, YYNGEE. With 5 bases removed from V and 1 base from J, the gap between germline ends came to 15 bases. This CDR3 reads CASSPPYRSQETQYF. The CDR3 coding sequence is TGTGCCAGCAGTCCACCCTACAGGAGCCAAGAGACCCAGTACTTC.

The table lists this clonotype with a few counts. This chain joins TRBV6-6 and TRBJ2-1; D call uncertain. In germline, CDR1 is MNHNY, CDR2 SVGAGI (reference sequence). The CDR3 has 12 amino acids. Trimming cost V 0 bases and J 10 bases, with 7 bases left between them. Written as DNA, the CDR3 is TGTGCCAGCAGTTACTCGACACAGGAGCAGTTCTTC. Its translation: CASSYSTQEQFF.

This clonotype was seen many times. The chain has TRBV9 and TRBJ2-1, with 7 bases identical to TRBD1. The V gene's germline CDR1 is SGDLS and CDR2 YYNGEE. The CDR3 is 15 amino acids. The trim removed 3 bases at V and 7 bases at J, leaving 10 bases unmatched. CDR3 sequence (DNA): TGTGCCAGCAGCGACACTCCGGGACAGAAGAATGAGCAGTTCTTC. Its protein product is CASSDTPGQKNEQFF.

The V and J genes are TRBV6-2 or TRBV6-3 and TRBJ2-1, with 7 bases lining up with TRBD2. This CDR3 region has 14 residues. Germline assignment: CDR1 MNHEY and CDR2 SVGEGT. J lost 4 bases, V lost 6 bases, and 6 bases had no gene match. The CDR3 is CASRIPGLYNEQFF. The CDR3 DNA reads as TGTGCCAGCAGGATTCCGGGACTATACAATGAGCAGTTCTTC.

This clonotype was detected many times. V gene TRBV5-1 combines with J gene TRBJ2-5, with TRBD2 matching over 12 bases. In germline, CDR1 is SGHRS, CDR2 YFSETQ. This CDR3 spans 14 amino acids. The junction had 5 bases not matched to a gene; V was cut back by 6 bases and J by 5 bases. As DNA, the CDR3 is TGCGCCAGCACTACGGGACTAGCGGGTGAGACCCAGTACTTC. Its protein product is CASTTGLAGETQYF.

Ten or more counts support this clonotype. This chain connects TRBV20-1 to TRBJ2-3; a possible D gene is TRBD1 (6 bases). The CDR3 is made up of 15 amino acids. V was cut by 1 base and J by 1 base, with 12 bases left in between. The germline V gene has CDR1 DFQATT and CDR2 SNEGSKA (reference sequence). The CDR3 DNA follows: TGCAGTGCTAGAGTGGGGGCAGGGGGCACAGATACGCAGTATTTT. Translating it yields CSARVGAGGTDTQYF.

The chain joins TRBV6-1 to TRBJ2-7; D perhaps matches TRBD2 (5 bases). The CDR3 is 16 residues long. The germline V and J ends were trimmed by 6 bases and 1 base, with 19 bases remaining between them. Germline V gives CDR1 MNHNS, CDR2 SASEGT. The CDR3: CASSSLLRVGSYEQYF. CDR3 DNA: TGTGCCAGCAGCTCCCTTTTGCGGGTCGGGTCCTACGAGCAGTACTTC.

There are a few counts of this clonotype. Written as DNA, the CDR3 is TGTGCCAGCAGTTTAGGGGATCGTGACTCCTACGAGCAGTACTTC. It specifies CASSLGDRDSYEQYF. The J gene is TRBJ2-7, the V gene TRBV12-3 or TRBV12-4; D is unresolved. The CDR3 has 15 amino acids. V gave up 1 base and J gave up 0 bases, with 10 bases separating them.

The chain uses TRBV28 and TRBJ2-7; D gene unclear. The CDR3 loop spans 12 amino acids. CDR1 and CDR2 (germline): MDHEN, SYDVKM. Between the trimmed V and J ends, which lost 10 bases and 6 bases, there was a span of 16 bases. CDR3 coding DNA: TGTGCCACCCACGGACCGCTGAGCGAGCAGTACTTC. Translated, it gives CATHGPLSEQYF.

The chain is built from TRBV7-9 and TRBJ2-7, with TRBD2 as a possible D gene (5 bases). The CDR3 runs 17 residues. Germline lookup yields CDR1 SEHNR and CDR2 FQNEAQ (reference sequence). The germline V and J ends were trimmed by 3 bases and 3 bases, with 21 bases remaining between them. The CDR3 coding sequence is TGTGCCAGCAGCTTCGGCCACGGGTTAGCGTCGGACTACGAGCAGTACTTC. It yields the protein CASSFGHGLASDYEQYF.

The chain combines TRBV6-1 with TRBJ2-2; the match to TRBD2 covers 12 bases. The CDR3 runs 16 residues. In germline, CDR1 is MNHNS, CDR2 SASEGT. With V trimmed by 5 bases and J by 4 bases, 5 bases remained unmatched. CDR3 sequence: CASSRGLAGTTGELFF. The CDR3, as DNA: TGTGCCAGCAGTCGCGGACTAGCGGGGACCACCGGGGAGCTGTTTTTT.

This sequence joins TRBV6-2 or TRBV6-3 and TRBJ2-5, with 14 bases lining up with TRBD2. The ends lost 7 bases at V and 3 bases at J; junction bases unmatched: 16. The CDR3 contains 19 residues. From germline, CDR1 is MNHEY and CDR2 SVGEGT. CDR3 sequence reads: CASKNGLAGGPLGKETQYF. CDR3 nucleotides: TGTGCCAGCAAGAACGGACTAGCGGGAGGTCCTTTAGGGAAAGAGACCCAGTACTTC.

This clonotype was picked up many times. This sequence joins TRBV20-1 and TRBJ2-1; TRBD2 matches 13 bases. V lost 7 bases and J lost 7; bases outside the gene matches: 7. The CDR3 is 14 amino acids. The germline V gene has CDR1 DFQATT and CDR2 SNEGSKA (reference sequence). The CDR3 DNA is TGCAGTGTCCCGGGACTAGCGGGATCGAATGAGCAGTTCTTC. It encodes CSVPGLAGSNEQFF.

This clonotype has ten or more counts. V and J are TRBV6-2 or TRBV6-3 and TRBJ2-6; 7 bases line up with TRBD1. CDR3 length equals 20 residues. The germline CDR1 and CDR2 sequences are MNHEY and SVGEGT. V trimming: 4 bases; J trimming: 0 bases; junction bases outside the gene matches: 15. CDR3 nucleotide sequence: TGTGCCAGCAGTTTAATTTTAACAGGGGCGAGCCCCTCTGGGGCCAACGTCCTGACTTTC. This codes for CASSLILTGASPSGANVLTF.

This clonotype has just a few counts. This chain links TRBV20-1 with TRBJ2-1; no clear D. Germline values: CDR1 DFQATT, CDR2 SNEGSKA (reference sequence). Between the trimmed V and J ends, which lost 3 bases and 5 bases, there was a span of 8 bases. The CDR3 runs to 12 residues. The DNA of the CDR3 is TGCAGTGCTAGTCCATCCCACAATGAGCAGTTCTTC. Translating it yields CSASPSHNEQFF.

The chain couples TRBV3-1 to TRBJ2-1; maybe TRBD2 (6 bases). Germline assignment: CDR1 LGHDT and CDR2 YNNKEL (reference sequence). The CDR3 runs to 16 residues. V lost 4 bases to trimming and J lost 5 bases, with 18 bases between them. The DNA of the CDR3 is TGTGCCAGCAGCCGTCATGGAGGGAAGGTAGACAATGAGCAGTTCTTC. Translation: CASSRHGGKVDNEQFF.

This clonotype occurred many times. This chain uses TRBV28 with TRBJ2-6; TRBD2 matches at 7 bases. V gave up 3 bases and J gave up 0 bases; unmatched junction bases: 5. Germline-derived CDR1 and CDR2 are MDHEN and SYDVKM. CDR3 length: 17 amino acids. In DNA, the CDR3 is TGTGCCAGCAGTTTTTGGGGACTAAGCTCTGGGGCCAACGTCCTGACTTTC. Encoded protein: CASSFWGLSSGANVLTF.

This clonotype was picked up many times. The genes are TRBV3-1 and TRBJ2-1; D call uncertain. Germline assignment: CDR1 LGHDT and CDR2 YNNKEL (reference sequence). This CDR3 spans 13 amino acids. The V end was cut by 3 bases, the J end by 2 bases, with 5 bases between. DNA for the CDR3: TGTGCCAGCAGCCATGGCGCCTACAATGAGCAGTTCTTC. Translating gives CASSHGAYNEQFF.

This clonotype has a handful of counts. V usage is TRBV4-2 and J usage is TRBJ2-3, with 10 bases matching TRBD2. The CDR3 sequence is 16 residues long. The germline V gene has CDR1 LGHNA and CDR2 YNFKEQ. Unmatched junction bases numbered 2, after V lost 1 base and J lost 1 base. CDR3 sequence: CASSQGLAGRTDTQYF. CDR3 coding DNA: TGTGCCAGCAGCCAAGGACTAGCGGGTCGCACAGATACGCAGTATTTT.

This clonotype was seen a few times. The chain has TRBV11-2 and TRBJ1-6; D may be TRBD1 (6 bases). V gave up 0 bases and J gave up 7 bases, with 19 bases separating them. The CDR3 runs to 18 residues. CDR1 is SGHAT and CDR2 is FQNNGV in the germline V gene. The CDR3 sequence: CASSLDRGGRISNSPLHF. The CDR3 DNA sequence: TGTGCCAGCAGCTTAGATCGTGGGGGGCGCATTTCGAATTCACCCCTCCACTTT. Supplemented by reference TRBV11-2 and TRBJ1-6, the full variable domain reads EAGVAQSPRYKIIEKRQSVAFWCNPISGHATLYWYQQILGQGPKLLIQFQNNGVVDDSQLPKDRFSAERLKGVDSTLKIQPAKLEDSAVYLCASSLDRGGRISNSPLHFGNGTRLTVT.